This TCR beta chain was retrieved from a study of cytomegalovirus exposure and HLA in healthy donors. General study findings and limits: Both high specificity and high sensitivity reportedly marked the classifier's diagnosis of cytomegalovirus status. The study flagged 150 to 200 TCR beta chains as cytomegalovirus-associated.

A word on this clone: What it recognizes is unknown.

Here immunoSEQ multiplex PCR was the method, and the copy in TCRdb shows in-frame clones only, minus some. The sample has about 110,000 clones, more than 90% seen once. The CDR3 extends over 13 amino acids. Germline V CDR1 and CDR2: KGHSH, LQKENI. The ends were cut back, 3 bases at V and 5 bases at J, with 10 bases in the middle. The chain carries TRBV18 and TRBJ1-2; tentatively, D is TRBD1 (5 bases). The source is a woman under 30 in good health and CMV-seronegative. The specimen was PBMCs. The CDR3 spells CASSPAPGYGYTF. In DNA form, the CDR3 reads TGTGCCAGCTCACCGGCCCCAGGGTATGGCTACACCTTC.